One sample yielded the 20 T cell receptor beta chains listed below, sequenced in a study of T cell responses to AZD1222 COVID-19 vaccine (dated by TCRdb to the early 2020s). The sample's time point label, decoded: baseline before first vaccination. Libraries came from the immunoSEQ multiplex PCR assay. TCRdb mirrors the immuneACCESS table, restricted to in-frame sequences. Some clones are absent from its copies; in checked studies, under half trace to an unresolved V gene, and the reason for the others is unknown. The sample profile shows roughly 120,000 clones; 85% to 95% of them were found once. Together, the top ten hold about 7.8% of the sample. The specimen comprised peripheral blood, sampled on day 0 of AZD1222 vaccination. The receptors were sampled from an adult in good health.

This rearrangement joins TRBV29-1 to TRBJ2-1, with TRBD2 matching 11 bases. V gave up 2 bases and J gave up 11 bases; unmatched junction bases: 8. CDR3 size: 14 residues. Germline V gives CDR1 SQVTM, CDR2 ANQGSEA. The CDR3 spells CSVEIAGGNGKQFF. CDR3 nucleotides: TGCAGCGTTGAAATAGCGGGGGGGAACGGGAAGCAGTTCTTC.

This chain joins TRBV24-1 and TRBJ1-1; D is uncertain. Germline V CDR1 and CDR2: KGHDR, SFDVKD. V was pared by 5 bases and J by 4 bases, with 4 bases between. This CDR3 is 11 amino acids long. CDR3 in amino acids: CATSVGTEAFF. In nucleotides, the CDR3 is TGTGCCACCAGTGTCGGCACTGAAGCTTTCTTT.

CDR3 nucleotides: TGTGCCAGCAGCTTGGTCCAGAAAAGCACCGGGGAGCTGTTTTTT. As protein: CASSLVQKSTGELFF. V usage is TRBV5-6 and J usage is TRBJ2-2; D ambiguous. The ends were cut back, 0 bases at V and 4 bases at J, with 10 bases in the middle. Germline CDR1 SGHDT, CDR2 YYEEEE. The CDR3 sequence is 15 residues long.

The chain employs TRBV18 and TRBJ2-1; 10 positions agree with TRBD2. This CDR3 is 18 amino acids long. Germline V gene lookup returns CDR1 KGHSH and CDR2 LQKENI. The V gene end was trimmed by 4 bases and the J gene end by 12 bases; junction bases not matched to a gene: 21. CDR3 bases: TGTGCCAGCTCACTCGACTCTTCCCAGCGGGGGGGCCGAGTTGGGCAGTTCTTC. This codes for CASSLDSSQRGGRVGQFF.

This clone was found once. The J gene is TRBJ1-1, the V gene TRBV15, with D possibly TRBD1 on 5 matching bases. Germline-derived CDR1 and CDR2 are LNHNV and YYDKDF (reference sequence). CDR3 size: 13 residues. Trimming shortened V by 0 bases and J by 7 bases, and 9 bases separated the two germline ends. CDR3 protein: CATSRDKGSEAFF. DNA for the CDR3: TGTGCCACCAGCAGAGATAAGGGGAGTGAAGCTTTCTTT.

The V gene is TRBV5-1, the J gene TRBJ2-1, with D uncertain. V was shortened by 4 bases and J by 3 bases, with 11 bases between the two germline ends. The CDR3 has 14 amino acids. From germline, CDR1 is SGHRS and CDR2 YFSETQ. The CDR3: CASSLENFYNEQFF. In DNA form, the CDR3 reads TGCGCCAGCAGCCTCGAGAATTTCTACAATGAGCAGTTCTTC.

This clone has only one observation. V is TRBV6-4 and J is TRBJ1-4, with 9 bases lining up with TRBD1. With V trimmed by 9 bases and J by 5 bases, 13 bases remained unmatched. Germline V lookup: CDR1 MRHNA, CDR2 SNTAGT. This CDR3 has 16 amino acids. The CDR3 DNA reads as TGTGCCAGTCAGCGCCTGGAAGGACAGGGGAATGAAAAACTGTTTTTT. Protein product: CASQRLEGQGNEKLFF.

The genes are TRBV19 and TRBJ2-7; D is perhaps TRBD1 or TRBD2 (5 bases each). Germline loops: CDR1 LNHDA, CDR2 SQIVND (reference sequence). The CDR3 runs 13 residues. Trimming left V 2 bases short and J 2 bases short, with 7 bases between. CDR3 DNA sequence: TGTGCCAGTAGTATAAGGGGACCCTACGAGCAGTACTTC. As protein: CASSIRGPYEQYF.

The V and J genes are TRBV5-4 and TRBJ2-7; D is possibly TRBD2 (6 bases). The germline V gene has CDR1 SGHNT and CDR2 YYREEE (reference sequence). Trimming took off 5 bases at V and 4 bases at J, with 13 bases between the two ends. The CDR3 extends over 13 amino acids. CDR3 sequence reads: CASRRDSGYEQYF. As DNA, the CDR3 is TGTGCCAGCAGACGGGACTCTGGGTACGAGCAGTACTTC.

This CDR3 is CASSPGYEQYF. In DNA form, the CDR3 reads TGTGCCAGCAGTCCAGGGTACGAGCAGTACTTC. This sequence joins TRBV12-3 or TRBV12-4 and TRBJ2-7, with a tentative D call TRBD1 (5 bases). The CDR3 is made up of 11 amino acids. With 5 bases removed from V and 4 bases from J, the gap between germline ends came to 6 bases.

The rearrangement joins TRBV6-6 to TRBJ1-5; 7 nucleotides align to TRBD1. Germline values: CDR1 MNHNY, CDR2 SVGAGI (reference sequence). The CDR3 spans 15 residues. The ends lost 2 bases at V and 3 bases at J; junction bases unmatched: 4. The CDR3 nucleotides read TGTGCCAGCAGTTACGGGGACAGCCCCAATCAGCCCCAGCATTTT. It is translated as CASSYGDSPNQPQHF.

The chain carries TRBV5-1 and TRBJ2-5, with unresolved D. CDR1 is SGHRS and CDR2 is YFSETQ in the germline V gene. The V gene lost 2 bases and the J gene lost 1 base, with 9 bases spanning the gap. This CDR3 comprises 14 residues. The chain's CDR3 is CASSFGTTQETQYF. The CDR3 DNA follows: TGCGCCAGCAGCTTTGGCACTACCCAAGAGACCCAGTACTTC.

As regards this clone: Germline and junction disagree at one end, which may indicate a read error. The chain is built from TRBV2 and TRBJ1-2, with D tentatively TRBD1 (6 bases). Per germline, CDR1 SNHLY and CDR2 FYNNEI. This CDR3 is 15 amino acids long. CDR3 protein: CANSGGHRSVYGYTF. CDR3 DNA: TGTGCCAACAGTGGGGGACATCGGAGTGTCTATGGCTACACCTTC.

The count of this clone is one. The genes are TRBV5-6 and TRBJ2-7; unclear D gene. The germline V and J ends were trimmed by 0 bases and 2 bases, with 3 bases remaining between them. Germline CDR1 reads SGHDT; CDR2 reads YYEEEE. CDR3 length equals 12 residues. The CDR3 is CASSLAAYEQYF. Here the CDR3 DNA reads TGTGCCAGCAGCTTGGCCGCCTACGAGCAGTACTTC.

The chain uses TRBV5-1 and TRBJ2-7; D possibly corresponds to TRBD2 (5 bases). Trimming left V 4 bases short and J 8 bases short, with 19 bases between. The CDR3 contains 14 residues. Germline V gene sequence: CDR1 SGHRS, CDR2 YFSETQ. CDR3 nucleotide sequence: TGCGCCAGCAGCGAAACCATACTCCCTAGCCAGCAGTACTTC. As protein: CASSETILPSQQYF.

The J gene is TRBJ2-7, the V gene TRBV6-6; a weak D match, TRBD1 (6 bases). The V end lost 4 bases, the J end lost 2 bases, and 12 bases lay between the germline ends. CDR1 and CDR2 (germline): MNHNY, SVGAGI (reference sequence). This CDR3 has 14 residues. The CDR3 region has the DNA TGTGCCAGCAGTTGGACGTCAGGGGCCTACGAGCAGTACTTC. Translated: CASSWTSGAYEQYF.

The rearrangement uses TRBV30 and TRBJ1-4; tentatively, D is TRBD1 (5 bases). V was shortened by 4 bases and J by 6 bases, with 9 bases between the two germline ends. From germline, CDR1 is GTSNPN and CDR2 SVGIG (reference sequence). The CDR3 runs 12 residues. The CDR3 is CAWTWGDEKLFF. The CDR3 coding sequence is TGTGCCTGGACATGGGGGGATGAAAAACTGTTTTTT.

CDR3: CASSVDSGADTGELFF. Here the CDR3 DNA reads TGTGCCAGCAGCGTCGATAGCGGGGCTGACACCGGGGAGCTGTTTTTT. The chain uses TRBV9 and TRBJ2-2, with 8 bases matching TRBD2. Trimming removed 2 bases from V and 3 bases from J; junction bases left unmatched: 6. Germline lookup yields CDR1 SGDLS and CDR2 YYNGEE. The CDR3 runs 16 residues.

V is TRBV11-2 and J is TRBJ1-1; D is undetermined. The V gene's germline CDR1 is SGHAT and CDR2 FQNNGV. Trimming left V 7 bases short and J 0 bases short, with 15 bases between. The CDR3 has 15 amino acids. In DNA form, the CDR3 reads TGTGCCAGCACCCTCTACAGAGGGATGAACACTGAAGCTTTCTTT. Translated: CASTLYRGMNTEAFF.

The chain joins TRBV3-1 (or the pseudogene TRBV3-2) to TRBJ1-2; D uncertain. Germline assignment: CDR1 LGHDT and CDR2 YNNKEL (reference sequence). The CDR3 extends over 13 amino acids. The germline V and J ends were trimmed by 1 base and 4 bases, with 7 bases remaining between them. The CDR3 protein is CASSQGPLYGYTF. DNA for the CDR3: TGTGCCAGCAGCCAAGGACCCCTCTATGGCTACACCTTC.